This T cell receptor beta chain came from a study of blood T cell repertoires in COVID-19. Germline CDR1 GTSNPN, CDR2 SVGIG (reference sequence). Trimming cost V 2 bases and J 9 bases; bases outside gene matches: 7. The CDR3 has 15 amino acids. This clone was seen a handful of times. Using immunoSEQ multiplex PCR, the repertoire was profiled, and TCRdb retains in-frame clones only, with some absent. The table lists over 250,000 clones, roughly four fifths of them singletons, with over 4% in the top ten. This TCR was recovered from a man aged 40-49 years who had been exposed to COVID-19. Sequenced material: PBMCs or T cells enriched from blood (not recorded which). The chain combines TRBV30 with TRBJ1-6, with 10 bases identical to TRBD1. The CDR3 bases are TGTGCCTGGAGTTTTCCGGGGACAGGGGTTTCACCCCTCCACTTT. Its translation is CAWSFPGTGVSPLHF.